Listed below are T cell receptor beta chains from one sample, sequenced in a study of shared clonotypes between healthy human individuals. Some clones are missing from TCRdb's copy, which holds only in-frame ones; the method was immunoSEQ multiplex PCR. The sample lists approximately 2,000,000 clones, 80% to 95% occurring once. Source material: naive CD4+ T cells from PBMCs. Every receptor here comes from a man aged 18 to 30 in good health. Some clones in this sample may be carry-over from other donors' samples. Each CDR3 is given with its conserved first and last residue. A D gene is named only where the DNA matches it firmly. Size values are once, few and many counts, or a class for expanded clones, and some rows have none.

D gene	V gene	J gene	clone size	CDR3 protein	CDR3 DNA
NA	TRBV27	TRBJ2-7	NA	CASSFRALYEQYF	TGTGCCAGCAGTTTCAGGGCACTATACGAGCAGTACTTC
NA	TRBV9	TRBJ1-5	NA	CASSRDTSQPQHF	TGTGCCAGCAGCCGGGACACCAGTCAGCCCCAGCATTTT
NA	TRBV12-5	TRBJ2-1	NA	CASGLAMSVYLTLNEQFF	TGTGCTAGTGGTTTGGCGATGTCGGTCTACCTTACTCTAAATGAGCAGTTCTTC
NA	TRBV6-1	TRBJ1-2	few	CASTRGYGYTF	TGTGCCAGCACCAGGGGATATGGCTACACCTTC
NA	TRBV28	TRBJ1-3	once	CASAGGALPGNTIYF	TGTGCCAGCGCCGGGGGGGCGCTTCCTGGAAACACCATATATTTT
NA	TRBV7-8	TRBJ1-2	NA	CASSLVDNLHGYTF	TGTGCCAGCAGCTTGGTAGACAATCTTCATGGCTACACCTTC
TRBD2	TRBV7-2	TRBJ2-7	NA	CASSLRLAGEYEQYF	TGTGCCAGCAGCCTTAGACTAGCGGGAGAGTACGAGCAGTACTTC
NA	TRBV29-1	TRBJ2-3	NA	CSGRAGLDTQYF	TGCAGCGGCCGGGCAGGTTTAGATACGCAGTATTTT
TRBD1	TRBV6-6	TRBJ2-3	NA	CASSQDRGRADTQYF	TGTGCCAGCAGTCAGGACAGGGGTAGGGCAGATACGCAGTATTTT
TRBD1	TRBV7-3	TRBJ1-2	NA	CASSIGQGIIHGYTF	TGTGCCAGCAGCATAGGACAGGGAATCATCCATGGCTACACCTTC
TRBD1	TRBV11-2	TRBJ1-3	NA	CASLGQASGNTIYF	TGTGCCAGCCTTGGACAGGCCTCTGGAAACACCATATATTTT
NA	TRBV4-1	TRBJ1-1	NA	CASSQDGKNTEAFF	TGCGCCAGCAGCCAAGATGGGAAGAACACTGAAGCTTTCTTT
NA	TRBV28	TRBJ2-6	NA	CASSSNYISGANVLTF	TGTGCCAGCAGTTCCAATTACATCTCTGGGGCCAACGTCCTGACTTTC
NA	TRBV12-5	TRBJ1-1	NA	CASGLVLRGMNTEAFF	TGTGCTAGTGGTTTGGTACTAAGGGGGATGAACACTGAAGCTTTCTTT
NA	TRBV7-8	TRBJ1-2	NA	CASSPVAQGGYTF	TGTGCCAGCAGCCCGGTGGCCCAAGGCGGCTACACCTTC
NA	TRBV6-5	TRBJ2-2	NA	CASREFTGELFF	TGTGCCAGCAGAGAATTCACCGGGGAGCTGTTTTTT
TRBD1	TRBV28	TRBJ2-7	NA	CASSLLSGTGGYEQYF	TGTGCCAGCAGTCTGCTCTCCGGGACAGGGGGCTACGAGCAGTACTTC
NA	TRBV7-2	TRBJ2-2	few	CASSLGAGELFF	TGTGCCAGCAGCTTAGGGGCCGGGGAGCTGTTTTTT
NA	TRBV4-3	TRBJ1-2	NA	CASSQERDTYGYTF	TGCGCCAGCAGCCAAGAGAGGGACACCTATGGCTACACCTTC
TRBD2	TRBV2	TRBJ2-1	NA	CASSGLAGGIYNEQFF	TGTGCCAGCAGTGGGTTAGCGGGAGGGATCTACAATGAGCAGTTCTTC
TRBD1	TRBV13	TRBJ1-2	NA	CASSPGQGAHEDYGYTF	TGTGCCAGCAGCCCGGGACAGGGGGCGCATGAGGACTATGGCTACACCTTC
NA	TRBV5-8	TRBJ1-1	NA	CASSILTEAFF	TGTGCCAGCAGTATACTAACTGAAGCTTTCTTT
NA	TRBV5-1	TRBJ2-2	NA	CASSLVRANTGELFF	TGCGCCAGCAGCTTGGTAAGGGCGAACACCGGGGAGCTGTTTTTT
NA	TRBV21-1	TRBJ2-1	NA	CASSKVRTARGEQFF	TGTGCCAGCAGCAAAGTACGTACTGCCCGAGGTGAGCAGTTCTTC
NA	TRBV7-3	TRBJ2-1	NA	CASSLGAYNEQFF	TGTGCCAGCAGCCTAGGGGCCTACAATGAGCAGTTCTTC
NA	TRBV7-9	TRBJ2-3	NA	CASSLLGGGGSTDTQYF	TGTGCCAGCAGCTTACTAGGTGGGGGGGGCAGCACAGATACGCAGTATTTT
NA	TRBV18	TRBJ2-1	NA	CASSPDTGLDEQFF	TGTGCCAGCTCACCGGATACAGGGTTAGATGAGCAGTTCTTC
NA	TRBV11-2	TRBJ1-6	NA	CASSLTFGSNSPLHF	TGTGCCAGCAGCTTAACGTTCGGATCCAATTCACCCCTCCACTTT
NA	TRBV6-4	TRBJ2-1	NA	CASSDPGSSYNEQFF	TGTGCCAGCAGTGACCCGGGGAGCTCCTACAATGAGCAGTTCTTC
NA	TRBV7-2	TRBJ1-5	NA	CASSLQVLNQPQHF	TGTGCCAGCAGCTTACAGGTCTTAAATCAGCCCCAGCATTTT
NA	TRBV7-8	TRBJ2-4	NA	CASSFTGVSSIQYF	TGTGCCAGCAGCTTTACGGGAGTGAGTAGCATTCAGTACTTC
TRBD2	TRBV7-3	TRBJ2-1	NA	CASSPRTSGTPYNEQFF	TGTGCCAGCAGCCCAAGGACTAGCGGGACCCCCTACAATGAGCAGTTCTTC
NA	TRBV6-1	TRBJ1-1	NA	CASPSKGQRVTEAFF	TGTGCCAGCCCATCAAAAGGACAGAGGGTAACTGAAGCTTTCTTT
TRBD2	TRBV28	TRBJ2-1	NA	CASSLVSGNFYEQFF	TGTGCCAGCAGTTTGGTAAGCGGGAATTTCTATGAGCAGTTCTTC
NA	TRBV28	TRBJ2-7	NA	CASSYIGNYEQYF	TGTGCCAGCAGTTATATAGGCAACTACGAGCAGTACTTC
NA	TRBV7-9	TRBJ1-2	NA	CASSFFQGAPHGYTF	TGTGCCAGCAGCTTTTTTCAGGGAGCCCCACACGGCTACACCTTC
TRBD1	TRBV28	TRBJ2-1	once	CASWGQGRSYNEQFF	TGTGCCAGCTGGGGACAGGGACGCTCCTACAATGAGCAGTTCTTC
NA	TRBV18	TRBJ2-7	once	CASSPPGWDGGAYEQYF	TGTGCCAGCTCACCACCGGGCTGGGACGGAGGGGCCTACGAGCAGTACTTC
NA	TRBV7-2	TRBJ2-2	once	CASSPNEGVTGELFF	TGTGCCAGCAGCCCGAACGAAGGGGTCACCGGGGAGCTGTTTTTT
NA	TRBV7-9	TRBJ1-1	NA	CASSLGPHTEAFF	TGTGCCAGCAGCTTAGGTCCCCACACTGAAGCTTTCTTT